The clone carrying this T cell receptor (beta chain) has a count of ten or more. The data were taken from a study of T-cell reconstitution after alpha-beta-depleted transplantation in children. Unique molecular identifiers featured in how the TCRbeta library was prepared. One entry per CDR3 protein, called by TCRdb with MiXCR from the PCR reads. The sample shows fewer than 550,000 distinct CDR3 sequences, roughly 10% of them seen only once. The CDR3 has 15 amino acids. Trimming at V came to 5 bases and at J to 6 bases, leaving 13 bases not matched to a gene. Germline CDR1 DFQATT, CDR2 SNEGSKA (reference sequence).

The material was PBMCs, mostly from graft donor cells, obtained 180 days after TCRalphabeta/CD19-depleted stem cell transplant. The rearrangement links TRBV20-1 to TRBJ2-3, with 8 bases lining up with TRBD2. The receptor was derived from a female patient aged 2-15 years who had a stem cell transplant for aplastic anemia, so the T cells may come from the graft donor. CDR3 bases: TGCAGTGCTCAGTCAATAGCGGGGTTCAGCGATACGCAGTATTTT. It codes for CSAQSIAGFSDTQYF.